The 14 T cell receptor beta chains listed next were all sequenced from one sample in a study of control samples from healthy donors and cancer patients. Assay: immunoSEQ multiplex PCR; the TCRdb copy retains only in-frame clones and omits some. The sample lists some 130,000 clones; approximately 94% were seen once. The sample taken for sequencing was blood. These TCRs come from a man aged 30 to 39 in good health.

This chain uses TRBV30 with TRBJ2-3; D is uncertain. There are 14 residues in the CDR3. CDR1 and CDR2 from the germline V gene are GTSNPN and SVGIG (reference sequence). Trimming took off 6 bases at V and 9 bases at J, with 22 bases between the two ends. The CDR3 coding sequence is TGTGCCTGCAAACTTGGTCAACAGCTGGGGACGCAGTATTTT. Its protein is CACKLGQQLGTQYF.

The chain carries TRBV9 and TRBJ1-6; possibly TRBD1 for D (5 bases). From germline, CDR1 is SGDLS and CDR2 YYNGEE. The V end was cut by 2 bases, the J end by 5 bases, with 14 bases between. This CDR3 has 16 residues. This CDR3 reads CASSVLDRGNNSPLHF. DNA for the CDR3: TGTGCCAGCAGCGTCCTAGACAGAGGGAATAATTCACCCCTCCACTTT.

The chain carries TRBV6-1 and TRBJ2-7; possible D gene TRBD1, 6 bases. V lost 2 bases and J 5 bases, leaving 10 bases between the germline ends. Looked up from germline, CDR1 is MNHNS and CDR2 is SASEGT. This CDR3 spans 13 amino acids. Written as DNA, the CDR3 is TGTGCCAGCAGTGAAAGGGGGATCCACGAGCAGTACTTC. It codes for CASSERGIHEQYF.

The V call is TRBV18, the J call TRBJ1-1, with D unclear. Deletions cut 3 bases from V and 2 bases from J, with 16 bases between. The CDR3 runs to 16 residues. Per germline, CDR1 KGHSH and CDR2 LQKENI. This CDR3 is CASSPRLADTNTEAFF. CDR3 coding DNA: TGTGCCAGCTCACCCCGCCTTGCCGATACTAACACTGAAGCTTTCTTT. The full variable domain, with the rest looked up from reference TRBV18 and TRBJ1-1, is NAGVMQNPRHLVRRRGQEARLRCSPMKGHSHVYWYRQLPEEGLKFMVYLQKENIIDESGMPKERFSAEFPKEGPSILRIQQVVRGDSAAYFCASSPRLADTNTEAFFGQGTRLTVV.

The chain is built from TRBV30 and TRBJ1-5; D possibly corresponds to TRBD1 (6 bases). V was trimmed by 0 bases and J by 0 bases, leaving 9 bases between them. The CDR3 has 15 amino acids. Germline V gives CDR1 GTSNPN, CDR2 SVGIG (reference sequence). CDR3 sequence (DNA): TGTGCCTGGAGTGTCCGGACAGCTAGCAATCAGCCCCAGCATTTT. Protein product: CAWSVRTASNQPQHF.

The gene calls are TRBV7-6 and TRBJ2-2; D remains unclear. The CDR3 has 12 amino acids. Germline CDR1 reads SGHVS; CDR2 reads FNYEAQ. V lost 1 base to trimming and J lost 7 bases, with 4 bases between them. In DNA form, the CDR3 reads TGTGCCAGCAGCTTAGATGACGGGGAGCTGTTTTTT. Protein: CASSLDDGELFF.

The V and J genes are TRBV7-6 and TRBJ2-2; tentative D call: TRBD2 (6 bases). V was clipped by 4 bases and J by 5 bases, with 14 bases between them. The CDR3 length is 15 residues. Germline assignment: CDR1 SGHVS and CDR2 FNYEAQ. DNA for the CDR3: TGTGCCAGCAGCTACGGGGGTAGCGGTACCGGGGAGCTGTTTTTT. The encoded protein is CASSYGGSGTGELFF.

This chain connects TRBV7-8 to TRBJ1-2; D gene uncertain. The CDR3 extends over 13 amino acids. Germline values: CDR1 SGHVS, CDR2 FQNEAQ. V was pared by 5 bases and J by 3 bases, with 10 bases between. The CDR3 nucleotides are TGTGCCAGCAGCGCGCAAAGGGACTATGGCTACACCTTC. Translation gives CASSAQRDYGYTF. Together with reference TRBV7-8 and TRBJ1-2, the CDR3 gives the full variable domain: GAGVSQSPRYKVAKRGQDVALRCDPISGHVSLFWYQQALGQGPEFLTYFQNEAQLDKSGLPSDRFFAERPEGSVSTLKIQRTQQEDSAVYLCASSAQRDYGYTFGSGTRLTVV.

This clone showed up just a few times. The chain uses TRBV30 and TRBJ2-5; D is unresolved. Germline CDR1 reads GTSNPN; CDR2 reads SVGIG (reference sequence). This CDR3 contains 15 residues. V was cut by 0 bases and J by 2 bases, with 13 bases left in between. DNA of the CDR3: TGTGCCTGGAGTGTAGGCGCCCACAGTCAAGAGACCCAGTACTTC. Residues: CAWSVGAHSQETQYF.

As concerns this clone: One end of the junction is discordant with germline, which a read error may explain. The rearrangement joins TRBV7-2 to TRBJ2-2; no definite D call. Looked up from germline, CDR1 is SGHTA and CDR2 is FQGNSA. This CDR3 is built from 14 residues. The CDR3, as DNA: TGTGCCGGCAGCTTAGTGGAGTTCACCGGGGAGCTGTTTTTT. Its translation is CAGSLVEFTGELFF.

The chain links TRBV5-4 to TRBJ2-2; 7 nucleotides line up with TRBD1. Germline lookup yields CDR1 SGHNT and CDR2 YYREEE (reference sequence). V shed 4 bases, J shed 0 bases, and the junction held 6 bases outside the gene matches. There are 16 residues in the CDR3. The CDR3: CASSLGTVANTGELFF. Here the CDR3 DNA reads TGTGCCAGCAGCCTTGGGACAGTCGCGAACACCGGGGAGCTGTTTTTT.

The rearrangement uses TRBV5-6 and TRBJ2-2; D gene ambiguous. Looked up from germline, CDR1 is SGHDT and CDR2 is YYEEEE. This CDR3 contains 15 residues. V dropped 2 bases and J dropped 6 bases, with 14 bases sitting between them. The CDR3 sequence is CASSFRSTSPGELFF. DNA of the CDR3: TGTGCCAGCAGCTTCCGCAGTACGTCACCCGGGGAGCTGTTTTTT.

The chain carries TRBV4-3 and TRBJ2-7; D is undetermined. The CDR3 contains 15 residues. Trimming removed 3 bases from V and 0 bases from J, with 12 bases in between. The V gene's germline CDR1 is LGHNA and CDR2 YSLEER. The CDR3: CASSQAAASSYEQYF. CDR3 nucleotides: TGCGCCAGCAGCCAGGCGGCAGCGAGCTCCTACGAGCAGTACTTC.

This chain uses TRBV19 with TRBJ1-4, with D possibly TRBD1 on 5 matching bases. Germline lookup yields CDR1 LNHDA and CDR2 SQIVND (reference sequence). The V and J ends lost 2 bases and 8 bases respectively, with 9 bases between them. The CDR3 sequence is 13 residues long. CDR3 in amino acids: CASSIIAGEKLFF. CDR3 DNA: TGTGCCAGTAGTATAATCGCAGGGGAAAAACTGTTTTTT.